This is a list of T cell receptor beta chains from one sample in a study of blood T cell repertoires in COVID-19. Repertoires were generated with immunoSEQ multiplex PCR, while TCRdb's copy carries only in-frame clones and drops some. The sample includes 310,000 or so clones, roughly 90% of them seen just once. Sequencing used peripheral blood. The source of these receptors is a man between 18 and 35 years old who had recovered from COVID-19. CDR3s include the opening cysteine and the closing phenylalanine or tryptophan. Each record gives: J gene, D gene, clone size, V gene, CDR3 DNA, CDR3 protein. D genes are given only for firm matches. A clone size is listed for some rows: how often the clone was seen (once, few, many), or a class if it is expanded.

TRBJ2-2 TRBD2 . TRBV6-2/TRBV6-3 TGTGCCAGCAGCCGACTAGCTCCCGGGGAGCTGTTTTTT CASSRLAPGELFF
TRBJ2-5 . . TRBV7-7 TGTGCCAGCAGCCCAGAGGGATCAGAGACCCAGTACTTC CASSPEGSETQYF
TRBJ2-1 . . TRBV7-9 TGTGCCAGCAGCATTCAGTACAATGAGCAGTTCTTC CASSIQYNEQFF
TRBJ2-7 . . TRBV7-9 TGTGCCAGCACTAAGGGGCAGGAGTTCTCCTACGAGCAGTACTTC CASTKGQEFSYEQYF
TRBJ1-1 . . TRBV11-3 TGTGCCAGCAGCTTAGGAAGGGGCACTGAAGCTTTCTTT CASSLGRGTEAFF
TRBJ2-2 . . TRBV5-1 TGCGCCAGCAGCTTGGACCCCAGCACCGGGGAGCTGTTTTTT CASSLDPSTGELFF
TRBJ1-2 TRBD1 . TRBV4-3 TGCGCCAGCAGCCAAGAGACAGGGTACTATGGCTACACCTTC CASSQETGYYGYTF
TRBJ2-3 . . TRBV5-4 TGTGCCAGCAGCTTGGTTCAGGGAGATACGCAGTATTTT CASSLVQGDTQYF
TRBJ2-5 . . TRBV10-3 TGTGCCACCCTTGGGGCGAGCCAAGAGACCCAGTACTTC CATLGASQETQYF
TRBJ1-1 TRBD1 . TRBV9 TGTGCCAGCAGCCCCCTTGCCTCTCAGGGGGTAACTGAAGCTTTCTTT CASSPLASQGVTEAFF
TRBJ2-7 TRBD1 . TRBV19 TGTGCCAGTAGTATTTCGGGACAGTTCTACGAGCAGTACTTC CASSISGQFYEQYF
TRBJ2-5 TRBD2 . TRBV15 TGTGCCACCGGGGCGGAGCGGGGGGAGACCCAGTACTTC CATGAERGETQYF
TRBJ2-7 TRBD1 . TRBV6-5 TGTGCCAGCAGTCCATCGGGACAGGGTTACGAGCAGTACTTC CASSPSGQGYEQYF
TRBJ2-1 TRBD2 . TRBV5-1 TGCGCCAGCAGCCCTATTCCCGGGACTAGCGGGGTCGATGAGCAGTTCTTC CASSPIPGTSGVDEQFF
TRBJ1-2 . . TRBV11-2 TGTGCCAGCAGCTTTCAGGGGAAGGATGGCTACACCTTC CASSFQGKDGYTF
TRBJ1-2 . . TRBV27 TGTGCCAGCAGTTTATCGAGGCAGGCCGGGGGCTATGGCTACACCTTC CASSLSRQAGGYGYTF
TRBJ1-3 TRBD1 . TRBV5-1 TGCGCCAGCAGCTTGGCCTTAGAGGGGGCCTCTGGAAACACCATATATTTT CASSLALEGASGNTIYF
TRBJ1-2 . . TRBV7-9 TGTGCCAGCAGCTTAGAGGGGAACTATGGCTACACCTTC CASSLEGNYGYTF
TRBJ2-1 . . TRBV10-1 TGCGCCAGCAGTGGGACTCCCGGTACTGAGCAGTTCTTC CASSGTPGTEQFF
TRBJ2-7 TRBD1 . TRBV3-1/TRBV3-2 TGTGCCAGCAGCCTAACAACACAGGGGAATGACGAGCAGTACTTC CASSLTTQGNDEQYF
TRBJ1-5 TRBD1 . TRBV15 TGTGCCACCAGCAGAGACGGGACAGGGGTTAATCAGCCCCAGCATTTT CATSRDGTGVNQPQHF
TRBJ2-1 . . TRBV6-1 TGTGCCAGCAGTGATCTGGGGGGATCGTATGAGCAGTTCTTC CASSDLGGSYEQFF
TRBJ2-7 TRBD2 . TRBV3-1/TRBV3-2 TGTGCCAGCAGCCAAGATTTTACGGAGCGGGGCACCTACGAGCAGTACTTC CASSQDFTERGTYEQYF
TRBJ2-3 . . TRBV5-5 TGTGCCAGCAGCTTGGATTTTAGAGCAGATACGCAGTATTTT CASSLDFRADTQYF
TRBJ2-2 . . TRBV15 TGTGCCACCAGCCTGCTGAGAGGGGGTACCGGGGAGCTGTTTTTT CATSLLRGGTGELFF
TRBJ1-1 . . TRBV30 TGTGCCTGGAGTGTGGGACAATGGAACACTGAAGCTTTCTTT CAWSVGQWNTEAFF
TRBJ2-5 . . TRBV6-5 TGTGCCAGCAGTCTTGACTACGGCGAGACCCAGTACTTC CASSLDYGETQYF
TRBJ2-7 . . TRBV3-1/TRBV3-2 TGTGCCAGCAGCCGGAACGGGGTTGAGCAGTACTTC CASSRNGVEQYF
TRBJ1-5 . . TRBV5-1 TGCGCCAGCAGCCCCGGTGAGGCGGGACAGCCCCAGCATTTT CASSPGEAGQPQHF
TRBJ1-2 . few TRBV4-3 TGCGCCAGCAGCCGCAACCCAGGGGATAACTATGGCTACACCTTC CASSRNPGDNYGYTF
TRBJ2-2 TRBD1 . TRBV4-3 TGCGCCAGCAGCCGCCCATCGGGACAGTATTCCGGGGAGCTGTTTTTT CASSRPSGQYSGELFF
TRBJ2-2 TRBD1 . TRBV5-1 TGCGCCAGCAGCAGGGGACAGGGAAACGGGGAGCTGTTTTTT CASSRGQGNGELFF
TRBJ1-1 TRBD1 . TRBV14 TGTGCCAGCAGCCAAGACCCCTCGGACAGGGGGAACACTGAAGCTTTCTTT CASSQDPSDRGNTEAFF
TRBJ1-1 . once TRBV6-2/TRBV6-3 TGTGCCAGCAGTTACCACAGGGAAGTCAACACTGAAGCTTTCTTT CASSYHREVNTEAFF
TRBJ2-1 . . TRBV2 TGTGCCAGCAGACGGGGAAATTACAATGAGCAGTTCTTC CASRRGNYNEQFF
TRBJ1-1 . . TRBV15 TGTGCCACCAGCAGAGCGGCGGGGTACACTGAAGCTTTCTTT CATSRAAGYTEAFF